The subject of this entry is one T cell receptor beta chain. The antigen is unknown. Primers used in a second PCR of about 6 to 11 cycles were a sample-barcoded 5' primer and a J-beta primer mix. TCRdb fed the 5' RACE reads into MiXCR, producing one record per CDR3 protein. The data contain about 1.5 million distinct CDR3 sequences, about 42% of them singletons. The ends lost 1 base at V and 11 bases at J; junction bases unmatched: 6. CDR3 length: 13 residues. The germline CDR1 and CDR2 sequences are LGHNT and FRNRAP. These data are taken from a study of blood T cells in healthy people across ages. Extraction of total RNA produced a minimum of 5.5 micrograms from each sample. Study outcomes and limitations: Higher diversity, along with more naive CD4+ cells, distinguished long-lived donors from aged donors. Naive T cell percentage showed a strong correlation with the diversity of TCR beta.

Source material: blood. The chain has TRBV12-5 and TRBJ1-1, with 8 bases that match TRBD1. This sequence was found in a young woman in good health. CDR3 DNA sequence: TGTGCTAGTGGTTTGGGGACAGGGTTGTGGGCTTTCTTT. This codes for CASGLGTGLWAFF.